This T cell receptor beta chain was identified in a study of T cell responses to AZD1222 COVID-19 vaccine. Looking at the study overall: Second-dose timings of about 4 or about 12 weeks were pooled. Whole-study findings and limits: Increases in Spike-specific TCR breadth and depth were seen after two AZD1222 doses.

Germline V gives CDR1 ENHRY, CDR2 SYGVKD. V lost 3 bases to trimming and J lost 0 bases, with 11 bases between them. The CDR3 sequence is 15 residues long. In its sample, this clone was seen once. The antigen remains undetermined. Sequenced by immunoSEQ multiplex PCR; TCRdb stores in-frame clones only, minus some. The data show 95,000 to 110,000 clones, over 90% seen once. The chain is built from TRBV10-3 and TRBJ1-2, with D perhaps matching TRBD1 (5 bases). Specimen: peripheral blood, collected on day 0 of AZD1222 vaccination. The sequence derives from an adult in good health. CDR3 sequence: CAISDTWGANYGYTF. CDR3 nucleotide sequence: TGTGCCATCAGTGACACATGGGGCGCTAACTATGGCTACACCTTC.